Included here is one TCR beta chain sequence, with context. What it binds is unknown. This sample stems from a study of cytomegalovirus exposure and HLA in healthy donors. The donors comprised healthy bone marrow donors. Donors counted as nominally healthy when sampled, yet unrecorded immune exposures were likely. Notes on the study in general: A later analysis linked a missense variant in DCLRE1C to the trimming of TCR beta V and J genes. A later analysis reportedly found that, within productive TCRs, an Asian-associated ancestry cluster had fewer N-insertions than the mean observed across the approximately 690 donors.

Germline values: CDR1 GTSNPN, CDR2 SVGIG (reference sequence). CDR3 length: 14 amino acids. Trimming pared 7 bases from V and 9 bases from J, leaving 22 bases between. In the PCR, 60 Vbeta and 13 Jbeta primers were used. Some clones are missing from TCRdb's copy, which holds only in-frame ones; the method was immunoSEQ multiplex PCR. Among more than 150,000 clones listed, about four fifths were seen once. The origin of this receptor is a man aged 35-49 years in good health and CMV-seronegative. The sample consisted of PBMCs. This chain connects TRBV30 to TRBJ1-5; a possible D gene is TRBD1 (5 bases). In nucleotides, the CDR3 is TGTGCCTACCACGCCGGGCCCATGGGGGGGCCCCAGCATTTT. Protein: CAYHAGPMGGPQHF.